These 30 T cell receptor beta chains were sequenced from one sample in a study of blood T cell repertoires in COVID-19. Here immunoSEQ multiplex PCR was the method, and the copy in TCRdb shows in-frame clones only, minus some. The repertoire holds 300,000 to 450,000 clones, with around nine tenths as singletons. Sequencing was performed on PBMCs or T cells enriched from blood (not recorded which). The receptor set was obtained from a woman between 18 and 29 years old who had recovered from COVID-19.

With respect to this clone: The junction differs from germline at one of its ends, possibly a read error. The genes are TRBV7-6 and TRBJ2-1; 12 nucleotides line up with TRBD2. CDR1 is SGHVS and CDR2 is FNYEAQ in the germline V gene. The CDR3 contains 15 residues. CDR3 sequence (DNA): TGTGCCAGCAGCATACTAGCGGGGGGCTACGATGAGCAGTTCTTC. Protein: CASSILAGGYDEQFF.

V is TRBV12-3 or TRBV12-4 and J is TRBJ2-5; possibly TRBD2 for D (6 bases). CDR3 size: 13 residues. Trimming pared 7 bases from V and 1 base from J, leaving 10 bases between. The chain's CDR3 is CASTRRVQETQYF. The CDR3 DNA reads as TGTGCCAGCACCCGGAGGGTCCAAGAGACCCAGTACTTC.

V is TRBV9 and J is TRBJ1-4, with TRBD1 matching 7 bases. The CDR3 has 17 amino acids. Germline assignment: CDR1 SGDLS and CDR2 YYNGEE. The junction had 11 bases not matched to a gene; V was cut back by 4 bases and J by 2 bases. The CDR3 DNA reads as TGTGCCAGCAGCAATCAAGACAGGGTTTCCACTAATGAAAAACTGTTTTTT. Protein: CASSNQDRVSTNEKLFF.

The chain combines TRBV28 with TRBJ1-4, with D possibly matching TRBD1 (5 bases). CDR3 length: 17 amino acids. V was cut by 6 bases and J by 3 bases, with 20 bases left in between. The germline V gene encodes CDR1 MDHEN and CDR2 SYDVKM. The CDR3 sequence is CASRQAGRGTPNEKLFF. The DNA for the CDR3 is TGTGCCAGCAGGCAAGCGGGGCGGGGGACCCCTAATGAAAAACTGTTTTTT.

This chain joins TRBV28 and TRBJ2-1; D not certain. Looked up from germline, CDR1 is MDHEN and CDR2 is SYDVKM. CDR3 length equals 12 residues. Trimming cost V 3 bases and J 11 bases, with 11 bases left between them. CDR3 in amino acids: CASSFLAAQQFF. CDR3 DNA sequence: TGTGCCAGCAGTTTCTTGGCAGCGCAGCAGTTCTTC.

The V call is TRBV4-2, the J call TRBJ2-7; D is uncertain. Germline CDR1 LGHNA, CDR2 YNFKEQ. The V and J ends lost 2 bases and 0 bases respectively, with 8 bases between them. CDR3 size: 14 residues. The chain's CDR3 is CASSQFSGSYEQYF. CDR3 nucleotide sequence: TGTGCCAGCAGCCAATTTTCGGGCTCCTACGAGCAGTACTTC.

The chain combines TRBV7-9 with TRBJ1-4, with 8 bases aligning to TRBD1. The length of the CDR3 is 14 residues. CDR1 and CDR2 from the germline V gene are SEHNR and FQNEAQ (reference sequence). V lost 5 bases, J lost 8 bases, and 7 bases stayed unmatched. This chain's CDR3 is CASSLQGDDEKLFF. The CDR3 coding sequence is TGTGCCAGCAGCCTACAGGGGGATGACGAAAAACTGTTTTTT.

This chain uses TRBV7-2 with TRBJ2-1; no clear D. The CDR3 totals 13 residues. V lost 3 bases and J 9 bases, leaving 12 bases between the germline ends. Germline V lookup: CDR1 SGHTA, CDR2 FQGNSA. CDR3 bases: TGTGCCAGCAGCTTTGGCCAACGCGGTGAGCAGTTCTTC. It encodes CASSFGQRGEQFF.

The V gene is TRBV3-1 (or the pseudogene TRBV3-2), the J gene TRBJ2-7, with D unresolved. In germline, CDR1 is LGHDT, CDR2 YNNKEL (reference sequence). This CDR3 region has 14 residues. Trimming pared 1 base from V and 0 bases from J, leaving 7 bases between. In DNA, the CDR3 is TGTGCCAGCAGCCAAGTCCCCCTCTCCTACGAGCAGTACTTC. Protein product: CASSQVPLSYEQYF.

The chain uses TRBV30 and TRBJ1-1; D is possibly TRBD1 (5 bases). CDR1 and CDR2 from the germline V gene are GTSNPN and SVGIG (reference sequence). Trimming left V 3 bases short and J 11 bases short, with 16 bases between. CDR3 size: 12 residues. CDR3 in DNA: TGTGCCTGGAGCCAAGGCCGACAGAGGGCTTTCTTT. This codes for CAWSQGRQRAFF.

The chain uses TRBV5-6 and TRBJ1-6; TRBD1 is a possible D gene (5 bases). CDR3 length: 13 amino acids. Germline CDR1 and CDR2: SGHDT and YYEEEE. Deletions cut 0 bases from V and 13 bases from J, with 11 bases between. CDR3 DNA: TGTGCCAGCAGCTTGGGCAGGGTCCCCCCCCTCCACTTT. Translating gives CASSLGRVPPLHF.

The V gene is TRBV19, the J gene TRBJ1-2; D is undetermined. Germline CDR1 reads LNHDA; CDR2 reads SQIVND (reference sequence). This CDR3 region has 15 residues. Trimming shortened V by 6 bases and J by 4 bases, and 18 bases separated the two germline ends. The CDR3 region is CASSLKAGEPYGYTF. DNA of the CDR3: TGTGCCAGTAGCCTCAAGGCCGGGGAACCCTATGGCTACACCTTC.

The chain has TRBV28 and TRBJ2-7; 8 nucleotides agree with TRBD1. This CDR3 comprises 14 residues. From germline, CDR1 is MDHEN and CDR2 SYDVKM. V lost 3 bases to trimming and J lost 4 bases; unmatched junction nucleotides: 5. CDR3 residues: CASSFGQGGYEQYF. In DNA form, the CDR3 reads TGTGCCAGCAGTTTCGGACAGGGCGGATACGAGCAGTACTTC.

The J gene is TRBJ1-1, the V gene TRBV5-1; D call uncertain. CDR1 and CDR2 (germline): SGHRS, YFSETQ. This CDR3 is built from 13 residues. V was clipped by 5 bases and J by 5 bases, with 13 bases between them. CDR3 nucleotide sequence: TGCGCCAGCAGTCATATTATCGGGACTGAAGCTTTCTTT. This translates into CASSHIIGTEAFF.

This sequence joins TRBV18 and TRBJ1-2; the D is unclear. Germline lookup yields CDR1 KGHSH and CDR2 LQKENI. V was cut by 2 bases and J by 8 bases, with 15 bases left in between. The CDR3 contains 14 residues. In nucleotides, the CDR3 is TGTGCCAGCTCACCATCTAGTAGGAGAGGCGGCTACACCTTC. Its translation is CASSPSSRRGGYTF.

DNA for the CDR3: TGTGCCAGCAGTTCGAGACAGGGGTTTACAGCTAATGAAAAACTGTTTTTT. It codes for CASSSRQGFTANEKLFF. V is TRBV27 and J is TRBJ1-4; 8 bases map to TRBD1. Germline assignment: CDR1 MNHEY and CDR2 SMNVEV (reference sequence). V gave up 4 bases and J gave up 3 bases; unmatched junction bases: 10. The CDR3 spans 17 residues. The whole variable domain, filled in from reference TRBV27 and TRBJ1-4, reads EAQVTQNPRYLITVTGKKLTVTCSQNMNHEYMSWYRQDPGLGLRQIYYSMNVEVTDKGDVPEGYKVSRKEKRNFPLILESPSPNQTSLYFCASSSRQGFTANEKLFFGSGTQLSVL.

V and J are TRBV7-8 and TRBJ1-1; perhaps TRBD1 as D (6 bases). The CDR3 length is 13 residues. Germline CDR1 SGHVS, CDR2 FQNEAQ. V lost 5 bases and J lost 5, with 12 bases in between. In DNA, the CDR3 is TGTGCCAGCAGCCTTGGAACAGGGACTGAAGCTTTCTTT. Amino acids: CASSLGTGTEAFF.

With respect to this clone: Relative to the germline gene, one junction end is altered; a read error may explain this. V gene TRBV13 combines with J gene TRBJ1-5; no reliable D call. The CDR3 runs to 17 residues. Germline values: CDR1 PRHDT, CDR2 FYEKMQ (reference sequence). DNA of the CDR3: TGTGCCAGCAGCCTAGGCGGAGGCGGATATAGCAATCAGCCCCAGCATTTT. It codes for CASSLGGGGYSNQPQHF.

This chain uses TRBV7-6 with TRBJ2-7; tentatively, D is TRBD1 (6 bases). Germline CDR1 reads SGHVS; CDR2 reads FNYEAQ. The CDR3 consists of 13 residues. Trimming stripped 3 bases from V and 9 bases from J, with 15 bases between. This CDR3 reads CASSLQGIGRQYF. The CDR3 coding sequence is TGTGCCAGCAGCTTGCAGGGGATCGGCAGGCAGTACTTC.

The rearrangement joins TRBV6-6 to TRBJ1-6; 9 nucleotides agree with TRBD1. CDR1 and CDR2 from the germline V gene are MNHNY and SVGAGI (reference sequence). V lost 6 bases to trimming and J lost 11 bases; unmatched junction nucleotides: 5. This CDR3 comprises 13 residues. In nucleotides, the CDR3 is TGTGCCAGCAGGTCACAGGGGGCTACACCCCTCCACTTT. Translation gives CASRSQGATPLHF.

The V and J genes are TRBV30 and TRBJ1-2; D might be TRBD1 (5 bases). The V gene's germline CDR1 is GTSNPN and CDR2 SVGIG (reference sequence). Trimming removed 4 bases from V and 3 bases from J, with 6 bases in between. The CDR3 is made up of 11 amino acids. The CDR3 reads CAWTTDYGYTF. CDR3 bases: TGTGCCTGGACGACAGACTATGGCTACACCTTC.

The chain combines TRBV10-3 with TRBJ1-6, with 8 nucleotides matching TRBD1. Trimming cost V 4 bases and J 7 bases; bases outside gene matches: 9. This CDR3 contains 16 residues. Germline assignment: CDR1 ENHRY and CDR2 SYGVKD. The CDR3 sequence: CAISGTGTSNNSPLHF. In nucleotides, the CDR3 is TGTGCCATCAGTGGGACAGGGACCAGCAACAATTCACCCCTCCACTTT.

The chain is built from TRBV30 and TRBJ2-2, with D possibly TRBD1 on 5 matching bases. This CDR3 region has 13 residues. From germline, CDR1 is GTSNPN and CDR2 SVGIG (reference sequence). V was shortened by 0 bases and J by 3 bases, with 5 bases between the two germline ends. CDR3 nucleotide sequence: TGTGCCTGGAGTGTGACAGACACCGGGGAGCTGTTTTTT. Residues: CAWSVTDTGELFF.

V usage is TRBV11-2 and J usage is TRBJ1-2; the D is unclear. Germline loops: CDR1 SGHAT, CDR2 FQNNGV. The CDR3 sequence is 13 residues long. The V end was cut by 3 bases, the J end by 7 bases, with 12 bases between. DNA of the CDR3: TGTGCCAGCAGCTTCTTCCAGGAGGCTGGCTACACCTTC. Its protein product is CASSFFQEAGYTF.

The V gene is TRBV27, the J gene TRBJ2-1; TRBD2 matches at 11 bases. The CDR3 is 16 amino acids. CDR1 MNHEY and CDR2 SMNVEV come from the germline V gene (reference sequence). J gave up 3 bases and V 6 bases, and 7 bases lay outside the gene matches. CDR3 sequence: CASSPTTSGVYNEQFF. The CDR3 nucleotides are TGTGCCAGCAGCCCCACGACTAGCGGGGTCTACAATGAGCAGTTCTTC.

This chain joins TRBV2 and TRBJ1-1; 7 bases are a match to TRBD1. Germline V gene sequence: CDR1 SNHLY, CDR2 FYNNEI. The CDR3 totals 13 residues. The junction had 6 bases not matched to a gene; V was cut back by 8 bases and J by 3 bases. This CDR3 is CASSRDRYTEAFF. DNA of the CDR3: TGTGCCAGCTCTCGGGACAGATACACTGAAGCTTTCTTT.

The chain combines TRBV24-1 with TRBJ1-1; 10 bases fit TRBD1. V lost 4 bases and J lost 6; bases outside the gene matches: 7. Germline values: CDR1 KGHDR, CDR2 SFDVKD. The CDR3 covers 15 residues. The CDR3, as DNA: TGTGCCACCAGTGACGGCAAGACAGGGGGCTCTGAAGCTTTCTTT. It yields the protein CATSDGKTGGSEAFF.

CDR3 protein: CASSASVWSGDEQYF. CDR3 DNA sequence: TGTGCCAGCAGTGCTTCCGTCTGGTCGGGGGACGAGCAGTACTTC. The V gene is TRBV6-4, the J gene TRBJ2-7; the D gene is possibly TRBD2 (6 bases). V was pared by 4 bases and J by 5 bases, with 18 bases between. The CDR3 runs to 15 residues. Germline V lookup: CDR1 MRHNA, CDR2 SNTAGT.

This chain links TRBV10-2 with TRBJ2-1; 9 bases are a match to TRBD2. Germline CDR1 and CDR2: WSHSY and SAAADI. V was clipped by 5 bases and J by 7 bases; unmatched bases: 9. CDR3 length: 15 residues. CDR3 region: CASSSGGLIYNEQFF. The DNA of the CDR3 is TGCGCCAGCAGTAGCGGGGGGCTCATATATAATGAGCAGTTCTTC.

V usage is TRBV30 and J usage is TRBJ1-2; TRBD1 agrees at 8 bases. The CDR3 is 14 amino acids. Germline lookup yields CDR1 GTSNPN and CDR2 SVGIG (reference sequence). V lost 3 bases and J lost 3; bases outside the gene matches: 6. The CDR3 sequence is CAWSQQGQDYGYTF. CDR3 sequence (DNA): TGTGCCTGGAGCCAGCAGGGACAGGACTATGGCTACACCTTC.